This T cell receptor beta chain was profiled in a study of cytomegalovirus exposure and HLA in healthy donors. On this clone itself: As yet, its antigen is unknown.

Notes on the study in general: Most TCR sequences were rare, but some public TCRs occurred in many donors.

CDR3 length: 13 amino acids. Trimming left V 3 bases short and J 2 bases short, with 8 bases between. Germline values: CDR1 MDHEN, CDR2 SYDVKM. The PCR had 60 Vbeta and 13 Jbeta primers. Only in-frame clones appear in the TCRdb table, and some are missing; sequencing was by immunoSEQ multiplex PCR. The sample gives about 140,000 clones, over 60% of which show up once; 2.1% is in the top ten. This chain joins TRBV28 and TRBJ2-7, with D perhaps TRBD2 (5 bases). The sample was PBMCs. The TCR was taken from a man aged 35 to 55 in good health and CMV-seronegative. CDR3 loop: CASSLGETYEQYF. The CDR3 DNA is TGTGCCAGCAGTTTGGGAGAAACCTACGAGCAGTACTTC.